These 3 T cell receptor beta chains share one sample of origin, sequenced in a study of vaccination effects on CD4 cells after COVID-19. Sequenced by immunoSEQ multiplex PCR; TCRdb stores in-frame clones only, minus some. Here the sample spans about 79,000 clones, roughly four fifths being singletons. Their cognate antigens are unknown. Within the ViraFEST assay, antigen-specific CD4+ T cells underwent expansion with viral peptide pools prior to sequencing. Following culture for ten to eleven days, CD4+ T cells were isolated. The starting material was CD4+ T cells from PBMCs cultured with HCoV-229E spike peptides, obtained before COVID-19 vaccination. All receptors come from a human donor who received a COVID-19 vaccine.

This sequence joins TRBV6-2 or TRBV6-3 and TRBJ2-7, with a tentative D call TRBD1 (6 bases). Per the germline V gene, CDR1 is MNHEY and CDR2 is SVGEGT. The V and J ends lost 4 bases and 1 base respectively, with 20 bases between them. The CDR3 runs to 17 residues. In DNA form, the CDR3 reads TGTGCCAGCAGTTCCCAGGCCACAGGGAAGAGGTCCTACGAGCAGTACGTC. This sequence encodes CASSSQATGKRSYEQYV.

The chain employs TRBV6-4 and TRBJ2-3; the D call may be TRBD1 or TRBD2 (6 bases each). Trimming pared 0 bases from V and 3 bases from J, leaving 10 bases between. The CDR3 covers 15 residues. Germline CDR1 MRHNA, CDR2 SNTAGT. This chain's CDR3 is CASSDSRGATDTQYF. The CDR3 nucleotides read TGTGCCAGCAGTGACTCTAGGGGGGCGACAGATACGCAGTATTTT.

In DNA form, the CDR3 reads TGCGCCAGCAGCTTCTCTGACTACGACCATGAGCAGTTCTTC. As protein: CASSFSDYDHEQFF. The J gene is TRBJ2-1, the V gene TRBV5-1; D is possibly TRBD2 (5 bases). The germline V gene has CDR1 SGHRS and CDR2 YFSETQ. This CDR3 is 14 amino acids long. Trimming cost V 2 bases and J 8 bases, with 14 bases left between them.